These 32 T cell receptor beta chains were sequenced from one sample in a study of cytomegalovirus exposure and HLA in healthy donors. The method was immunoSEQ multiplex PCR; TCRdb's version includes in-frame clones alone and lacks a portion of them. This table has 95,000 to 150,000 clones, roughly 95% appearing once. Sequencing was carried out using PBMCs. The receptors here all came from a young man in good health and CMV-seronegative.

The CDR3 sequence is CASSPPTGTNTGELFF. CDR3 DNA sequence: TGTGCCAGCTCACCACCGACGGGAACGAACACCGGGGAGCTGTTTTTT. The V gene is TRBV18, the J gene TRBJ2-2; the D gene is possibly TRBD2 (5 bases). Trimming left V 0 bases short and J 0 bases short, with 8 bases between. Germline CDR1 is KGHSH and CDR2 is LQKENI. There are 16 residues in the CDR3.

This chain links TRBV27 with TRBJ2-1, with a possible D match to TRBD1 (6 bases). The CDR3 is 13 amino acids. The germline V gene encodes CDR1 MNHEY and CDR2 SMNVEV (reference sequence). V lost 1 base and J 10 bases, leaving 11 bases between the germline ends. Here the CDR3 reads CASSLYQGSEQFF. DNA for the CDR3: TGTGCCAGCAGTTTATACCAGGGGTCGGAGCAGTTCTTC.

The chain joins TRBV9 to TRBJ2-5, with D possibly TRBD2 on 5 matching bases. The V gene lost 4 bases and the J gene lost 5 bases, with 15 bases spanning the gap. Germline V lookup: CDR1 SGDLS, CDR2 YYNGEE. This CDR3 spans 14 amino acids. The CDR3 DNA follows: TGTGCCAGCAGCCCAGAAGGCGGGTGGGAGACCCAGTACTTC. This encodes CASSPEGGWETQYF.

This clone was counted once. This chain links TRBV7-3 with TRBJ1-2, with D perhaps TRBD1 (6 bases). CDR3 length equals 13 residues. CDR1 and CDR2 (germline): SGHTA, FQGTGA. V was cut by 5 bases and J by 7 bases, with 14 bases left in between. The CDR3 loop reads CASSLGGLGGYTF. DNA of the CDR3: TGTGCCAGCAGCCTCGGGGGGCTCGGTGGCTACACCTTC.

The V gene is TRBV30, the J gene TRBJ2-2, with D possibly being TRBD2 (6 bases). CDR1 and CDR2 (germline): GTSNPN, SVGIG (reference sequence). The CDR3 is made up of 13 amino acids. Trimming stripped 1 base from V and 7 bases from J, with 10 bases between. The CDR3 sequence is CAWSALRGGELFF. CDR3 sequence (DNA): TGTGCCTGGAGTGCCCTGCGGGGCGGGGAGCTGTTTTTT.

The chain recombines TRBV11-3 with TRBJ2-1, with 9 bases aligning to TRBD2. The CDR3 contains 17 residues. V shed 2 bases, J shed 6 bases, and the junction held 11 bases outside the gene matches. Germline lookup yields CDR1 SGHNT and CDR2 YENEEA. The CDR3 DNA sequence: TGTGCCAGCAGCTTATTTCCCTTAGCGGGAGTTTCCAATGAGCAGTTCTTC. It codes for CASSLFPLAGVSNEQFF.

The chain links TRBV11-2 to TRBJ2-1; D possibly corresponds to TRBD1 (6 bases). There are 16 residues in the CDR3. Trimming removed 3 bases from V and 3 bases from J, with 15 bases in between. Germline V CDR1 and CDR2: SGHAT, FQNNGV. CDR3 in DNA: TGTGCCAGCAGCTTCCTTAAAGGGACAATCTACAATGAGCAGTTCTTC. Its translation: CASSFLKGTIYNEQFF.

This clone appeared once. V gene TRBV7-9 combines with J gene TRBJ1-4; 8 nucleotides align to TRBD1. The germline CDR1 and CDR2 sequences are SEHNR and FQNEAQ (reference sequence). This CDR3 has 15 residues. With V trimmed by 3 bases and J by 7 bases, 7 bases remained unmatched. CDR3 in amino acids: CASSFPGTGGEKLFF. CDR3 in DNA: TGTGCCAGCAGCTTTCCCGGGACAGGTGGTGAAAAACTGTTTTTT.

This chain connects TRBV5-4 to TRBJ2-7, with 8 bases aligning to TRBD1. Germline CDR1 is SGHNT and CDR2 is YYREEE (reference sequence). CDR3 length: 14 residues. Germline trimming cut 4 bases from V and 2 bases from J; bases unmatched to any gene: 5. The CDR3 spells CASSAGTGTYEQYF. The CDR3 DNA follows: TGTGCCAGCAGCGCCGGGACAGGCACCTACGAGCAGTACTTC.

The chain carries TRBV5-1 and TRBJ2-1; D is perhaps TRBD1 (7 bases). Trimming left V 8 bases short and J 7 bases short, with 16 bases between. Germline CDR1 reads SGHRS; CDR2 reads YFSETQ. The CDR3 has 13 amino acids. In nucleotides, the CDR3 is TGCGCCAGTCAGCGGGCAGGGGGGAATGAGCAGTTCTTC. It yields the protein CASQRAGGNEQFF.

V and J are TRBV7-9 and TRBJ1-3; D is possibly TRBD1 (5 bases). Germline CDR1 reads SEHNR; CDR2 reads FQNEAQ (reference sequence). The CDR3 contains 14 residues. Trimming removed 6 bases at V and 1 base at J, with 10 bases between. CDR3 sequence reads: CASSSPGSGNTIYF. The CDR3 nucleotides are TGTGCCAGCAGTTCGCCAGGGTCTGGAAACACCATATATTTT.

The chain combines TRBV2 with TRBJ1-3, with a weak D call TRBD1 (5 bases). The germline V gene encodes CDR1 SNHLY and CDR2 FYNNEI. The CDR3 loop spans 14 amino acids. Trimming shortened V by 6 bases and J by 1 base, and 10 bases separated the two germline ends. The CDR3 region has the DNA TGTGCCAGCAGGAATACAGGATCTGGAAACACCATATATTTT. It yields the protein CASRNTGSGNTIYF. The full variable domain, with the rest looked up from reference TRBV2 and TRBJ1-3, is EPEVTQTPSHQVTQMGQEVILRCVPISNHLYFYWYRQILGQKVEFLVSFYNNEISEKSEIFDDQFSVERPDGSNFTLKIRSTKLEDSAMYFCASRNTGSGNTIYFGEGSWLTVV.

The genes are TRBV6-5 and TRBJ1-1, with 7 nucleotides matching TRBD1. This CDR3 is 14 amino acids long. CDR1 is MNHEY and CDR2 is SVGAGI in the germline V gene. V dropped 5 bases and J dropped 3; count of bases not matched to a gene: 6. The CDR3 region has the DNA TGTGCCAGCAGTAAGGACAGGTCCCACACTGAAGCTTTCTTT. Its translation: CASSKDRSHTEAFF.

CDR3 coding DNA: TGCGCCAGCAGCACCGGGATACGCACAGATACGCAGTATTTT. Translation gives CASSTGIRTDTQYF. The J gene is TRBJ2-3, the V gene TRBV4-3, with D perhaps matching TRBD2 (5 bases). CDR1 and CDR2 from the germline V gene are LGHNA and YSLEER. Trimming took off 5 bases at V and 1 base at J, with 10 bases between the two ends. The CDR3 runs to 14 residues.

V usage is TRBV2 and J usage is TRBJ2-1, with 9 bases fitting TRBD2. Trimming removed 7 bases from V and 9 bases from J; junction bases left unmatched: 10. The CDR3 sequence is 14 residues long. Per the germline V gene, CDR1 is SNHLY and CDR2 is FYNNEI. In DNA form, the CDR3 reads TGTGCCAGCACTGCAGCGGGAGGCCCAGGTGAGCAGTTCTTC. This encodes CASTAAGGPGEQFF.

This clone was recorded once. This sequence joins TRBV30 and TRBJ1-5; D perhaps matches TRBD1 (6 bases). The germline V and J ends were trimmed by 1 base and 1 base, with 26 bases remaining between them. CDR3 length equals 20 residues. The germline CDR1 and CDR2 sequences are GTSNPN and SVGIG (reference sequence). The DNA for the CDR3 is TGTGCCTGGAGTGGGGGAACAGGGAGAGGACTCCGGATCAGCAATCAGCCCCAGCATTTT. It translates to CAWSGGTGRGLRISNQPQHF.

The CDR3 sequence: CASSVGGTETYEQYF. The CDR3 DNA sequence: TGTGCCAGCAGCGTAGGTGGGACAGAGACCTACGAGCAGTACTTC. The J gene is TRBJ2-7, the V gene TRBV9, with 7 bases lining up with TRBD1. From germline, CDR1 is SGDLS and CDR2 YYNGEE. The CDR3 loop spans 15 amino acids. V was clipped by 0 bases and J by 2 bases; unmatched bases: 5. The full variable domain, completed using reference TRBV9 and TRBJ2-7, is DSGVTQTPKHLITATGQRVTLRCSPRSGDLSVYWYQQSLDQGLQFLIQYYNGEERAKGNILERFSAQQFPDLHSELNLSSLELGDSALYFCASSVGGTETYEQYFGPGTRLTVT.

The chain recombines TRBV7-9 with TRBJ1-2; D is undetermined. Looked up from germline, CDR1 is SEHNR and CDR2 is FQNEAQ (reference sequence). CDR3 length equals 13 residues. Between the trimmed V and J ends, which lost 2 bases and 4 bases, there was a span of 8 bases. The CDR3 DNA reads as TGTGCCAGCAGCTTACAGGAAGGCTATGGCTACACCTTC. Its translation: CASSLQEGYGYTF.

As DNA, the CDR3 is TGCAGCGCCGCCCGAGGACAGGGGGCCACGGGGGCCAAAAACATTCAGTACTTC. This sequence encodes CSAARGQGATGAKNIQYF. The chain links TRBV29-1 to TRBJ2-4; TRBD1 agrees at 11 bases. From germline, CDR1 is SQVTM and CDR2 ANQGSEA. Trimming removed 7 bases from V and 1 base from J; junction bases left unmatched: 15. There are 18 residues in the CDR3.

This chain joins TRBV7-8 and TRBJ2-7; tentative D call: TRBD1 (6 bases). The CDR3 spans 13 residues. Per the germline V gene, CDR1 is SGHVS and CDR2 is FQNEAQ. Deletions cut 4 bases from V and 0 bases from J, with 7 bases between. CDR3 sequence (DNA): TGTGCCAGCAGCTGGACAGCCTCCTACGAGCAGTACTTC. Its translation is CASSWTASYEQYF.

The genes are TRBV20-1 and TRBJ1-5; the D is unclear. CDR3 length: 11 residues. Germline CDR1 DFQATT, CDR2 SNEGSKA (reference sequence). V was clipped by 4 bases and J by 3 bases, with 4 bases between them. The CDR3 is CSATINQPQHF. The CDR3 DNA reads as TGCAGTGCTACAATCAATCAGCCCCAGCATTTT.

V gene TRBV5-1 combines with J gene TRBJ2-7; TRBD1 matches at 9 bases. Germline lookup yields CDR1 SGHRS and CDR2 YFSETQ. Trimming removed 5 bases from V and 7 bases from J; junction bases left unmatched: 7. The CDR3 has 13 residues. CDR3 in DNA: TGCGCCAGCAGGGGACAGGGCTATAATGAGCAGTACTTC. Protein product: CASRGQGYNEQYF.

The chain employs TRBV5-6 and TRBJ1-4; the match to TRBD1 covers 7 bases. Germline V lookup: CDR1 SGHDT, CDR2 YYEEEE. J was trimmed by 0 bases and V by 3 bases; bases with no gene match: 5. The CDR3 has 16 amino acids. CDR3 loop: CASSWTGIATNEKLFF. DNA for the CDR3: TGTGCCAGCAGCTGGACAGGAATTGCAACTAATGAAAAACTGTTTTTT.

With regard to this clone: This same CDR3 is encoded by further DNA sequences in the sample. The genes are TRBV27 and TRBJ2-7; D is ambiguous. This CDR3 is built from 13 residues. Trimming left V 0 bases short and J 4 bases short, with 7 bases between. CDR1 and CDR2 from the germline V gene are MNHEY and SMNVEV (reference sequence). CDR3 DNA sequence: TGTGCCAGCAGTTTATCCCCTGTTTACGAGCAGTACTTC. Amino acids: CASSLSPVYEQYF.

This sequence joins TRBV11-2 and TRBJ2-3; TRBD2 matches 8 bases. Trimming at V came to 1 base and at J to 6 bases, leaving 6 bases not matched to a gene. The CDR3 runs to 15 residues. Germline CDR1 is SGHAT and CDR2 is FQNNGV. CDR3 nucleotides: TGTGCCAGCAGCTTAGGAGCGGGGGACGGGGATACGCAGTATTTT. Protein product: CASSLGAGDGDTQYF. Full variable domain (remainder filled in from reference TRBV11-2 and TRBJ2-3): EAGVAQSPRYKIIEKRQSVAFWCNPISGHATLYWYQQILGQGPKLLIQFQNNGVVDDSQLPKDRFSAERLKGVDSTLKIQPAKLEDSAVYLCASSLGAGDGDTQYFGPGTRLTVL.

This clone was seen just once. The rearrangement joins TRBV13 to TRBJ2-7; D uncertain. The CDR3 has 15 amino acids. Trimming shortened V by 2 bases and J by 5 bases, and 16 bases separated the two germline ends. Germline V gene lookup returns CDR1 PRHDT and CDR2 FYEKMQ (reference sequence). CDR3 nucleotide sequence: TGTGCCAGCAGCTTATGTCGCAGAACGTCTGACGAGCAGTACTTC. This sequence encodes CASSLCRRTSDEQYF.

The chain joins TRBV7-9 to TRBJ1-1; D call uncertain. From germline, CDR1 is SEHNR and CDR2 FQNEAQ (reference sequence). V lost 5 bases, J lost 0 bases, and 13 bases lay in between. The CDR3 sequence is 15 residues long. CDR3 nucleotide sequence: TGTGCCAGCAGCCCTTCTACAGAGATGAACACTGAAGCTTTCTTT. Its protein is CASSPSTEMNTEAFF.

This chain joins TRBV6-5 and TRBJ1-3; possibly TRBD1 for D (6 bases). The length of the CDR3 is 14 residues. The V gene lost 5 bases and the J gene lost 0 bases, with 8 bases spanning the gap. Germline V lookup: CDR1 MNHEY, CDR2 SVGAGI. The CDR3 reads CASSGQNSGNTIYF. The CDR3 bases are TGTGCCAGCAGTGGACAGAACTCTGGAAACACCATATATTTT.

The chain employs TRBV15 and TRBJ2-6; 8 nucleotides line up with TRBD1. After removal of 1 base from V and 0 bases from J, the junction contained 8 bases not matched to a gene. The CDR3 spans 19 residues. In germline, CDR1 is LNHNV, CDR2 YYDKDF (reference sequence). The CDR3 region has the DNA TGTGCCACCAGCAGAGTACGCGGACAGGGTTTCTCTGGGGCCAACGTCCTGACTTTC. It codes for CATSRVRGQGFSGANVLTF.

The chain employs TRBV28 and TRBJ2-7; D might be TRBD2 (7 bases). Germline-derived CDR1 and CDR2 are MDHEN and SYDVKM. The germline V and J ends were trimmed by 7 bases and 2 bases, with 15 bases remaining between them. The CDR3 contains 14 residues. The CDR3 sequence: CASKEGGVTYEQYF. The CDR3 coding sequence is TGTGCCAGCAAGGAAGGGGGGGTTACCTACGAGCAGTACTTC. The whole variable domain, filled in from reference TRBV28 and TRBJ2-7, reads DVKVTQSSRYLVKRTGEKVFLECVQDMDHENMFWYRQDPGLGLRLIYFSYDVKMKEKGDIPEGYSVSREKKERFSLILESASTNQTSMYLCASKEGGVTYEQYFGPGTRLTVT.

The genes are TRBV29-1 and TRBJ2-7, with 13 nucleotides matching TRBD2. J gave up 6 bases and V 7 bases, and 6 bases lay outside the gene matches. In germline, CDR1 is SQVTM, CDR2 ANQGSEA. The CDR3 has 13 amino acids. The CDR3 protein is CSARTSGRFEQYF. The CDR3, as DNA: TGCAGCGCTAGGACTAGCGGGAGATTCGAGCAGTACTTC.

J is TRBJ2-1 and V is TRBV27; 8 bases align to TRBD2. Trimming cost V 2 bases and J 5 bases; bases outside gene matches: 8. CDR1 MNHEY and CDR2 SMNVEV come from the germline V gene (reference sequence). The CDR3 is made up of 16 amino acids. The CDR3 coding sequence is TGTGCCAGCAGTTTAGACGGCGGGAGGTGGGACAATGAGCAGTTCTTC. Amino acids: CASSLDGGRWDNEQFF.